This entry lists 22 T cell receptor beta chains sequenced from one sample in a study of early T cells in non-severe SARS-CoV-2 infection. TCRdb ran MiXCR on the 5' RACE reads and lists one entry per CDR3 protein. The table lists about 53,000 distinct CDR3 sequences, about 12% of them singletons. This material consisted of whole blood, taken at baseline. Receptor source: an adult who was a healthcare worker with PCR-confirmed SARS-CoV-2 infection or an uninfected control (not recorded which).

This clonotype appeared many times. The J gene is TRBJ1-2, the V gene TRBV7-8; TRBD1 matches at 8 bases. The germline V gene encodes CDR1 SGHVS and CDR2 FQNEAQ. CDR3 size: 15 residues. The ends lost 3 bases at V and 3 bases at J; junction bases unmatched: 6. The CDR3 loop reads CASSFGQGSHYGYTF. DNA of the CDR3: TGTGCCAGCAGCTTCGGACAGGGTAGTCACTATGGCTACACCTTC.

V is TRBV14 and J is TRBJ2-7; 8 nucleotides align to TRBD1. Germline V gene sequence: CDR1 SGHDN, CDR2 FVKESK. Trimming cost V 0 bases and J 6 bases; bases outside gene matches: 16. There are 18 residues in the CDR3. The CDR3 region is CASSQDGGTGGPLVEQYF. The CDR3 DNA reads TGTGCCAGCAGCCAAGATGGGGGAACAGGGGGACCTCTGGTCGAGCAGTACTTC.

The V and J genes are TRBV5-1 and TRBJ2-1; the match to TRBD2 covers 8 bases. This CDR3 comprises 14 residues. With V trimmed by 4 bases and J by 3 bases, 3 bases remained unmatched. Germline V CDR1 and CDR2: SGHRS, YFSETQ. CDR3 sequence reads: CASSASGRYNEQFF. The DNA of the CDR3 is TGCGCCAGCAGCGCTAGCGGGCGCTACAATGAGCAGTTCTTC.

There are a few counts of this clonotype. This chain uses TRBV12-3 or TRBV12-4 with TRBJ2-1, with 15 bases aligning to TRBD2. The CDR3 covers 20 residues. V was pared by 6 bases and J by 0 bases, with 12 bases of the junction left unmatched. DNA for the CDR3: TGTGCCAGCAGCCCCGAGCTGGGGACTAGCGGGAGGTTCTCCTACAATGAGCAGTTCTTC. Amino acids: CASSPELGTSGRFSYNEQFF.

The sample holds many counts of this clonotype. The gene calls are TRBV7-8 and TRBJ2-7, with D possibly being TRBD1 (6 bases). The germline V and J ends were trimmed by 4 bases and 0 bases, with 16 bases remaining between them. CDR3 length equals 16 residues. Germline V gene lookup returns CDR1 SGHVS and CDR2 FQNEAQ. CDR3 residues: CASSSPGTPYSYEQYF. The CDR3, as DNA: TGTGCCAGCAGCTCCCCCGGGACACCTTACTCCTACGAGCAGTACTTC.

The gene calls are TRBV7-8 and TRBJ2-5; D gene unclear. Germline CDR1 and CDR2: SGHVS and FQNEAQ. V shed 2 bases and J shed 5 bases, with 6 bases lying between them. This CDR3 is 12 amino acids long. The CDR3 spells CASSLLRETQYF. The CDR3 nucleotides read TGTGCCAGCAGCTTATTGCGTGAGACCCAGTACTTC.

The CDR3 region is CASSTGINTEAFF. DNA of the CDR3: TGTGCCAGCAGCACCGGGATTAACACTGAAGCTTTCTTT. The gene calls are TRBV5-6 and TRBJ1-1; no clear D. CDR1 SGHDT and CDR2 YYEEEE come from the germline V gene. The CDR3 consists of 13 residues. V lost 4 bases and J lost 2, with 9 bases in between.

The CDR3 region is CASSQKGGARQYF. In nucleotides, the CDR3 is TGTGCCAGCAGCCAAAAGGGCGGGGCGAGGCAGTACTTC. The chain combines TRBV14 with TRBJ2-7, with D perhaps TRBD2 (6 bases). CDR1 and CDR2 from the germline V gene are SGHDN and FVKESK. This CDR3 has 13 amino acids. V was cut by 2 bases and J by 9 bases, with 14 bases left in between.

This clonotype came up many times. The V call is TRBV28, the J call TRBJ2-6; perhaps D is TRBD1 or TRBD2 (5 bases each). The V gene's germline CDR1 is MDHEN and CDR2 SYDVKM. V lost 3 bases and J 1 base, leaving 7 bases between the germline ends. The CDR3 covers 15 residues. The CDR3 protein is CASSLWGSGANVLTF. For the CDR3, the DNA is TGTGCCAGCAGTTTGTGGGGGTCTGGGGCCAACGTCCTGACTTTC.

The chain recombines TRBV12-3 or TRBV12-4 with TRBJ1-2, with D perhaps matching TRBD1 (5 bases). The V end lost 10 bases, the J end lost 0 bases, and 6 bases lay between the germline ends. The CDR3 consists of 11 residues. The CDR3 spells CATRANYGYTF. The CDR3 DNA reads as TGTGCCACCAGGGCTAACTATGGCTACACCTTC.

This clonotype was seen more than once but under ten times. The V call is TRBV5-6, the J call TRBJ2-5, with D unclear. The ends were cut back, 2 bases at V and 7 bases at J, with 12 bases in the middle. CDR1 and CDR2 from the germline V gene are SGHDT and YYEEEE. This CDR3 spans 13 amino acids. The CDR3 here is CASSFISARTQYF. Written as DNA, the CDR3 is TGTGCCAGCAGCTTTATAAGCGCGCGGACCCAGTACTTC.

V and J are TRBV4-3 and TRBJ2-1, with 8 bases lining up with TRBD2. Germline assignment: CDR1 LGHNA and CDR2 YSLEER. CDR3 length: 18 amino acids. The ends lost 0 bases at V and 4 bases at J; junction bases unmatched: 11. CDR3 sequence: CASSQETPGTSSYNEQFF. Written as DNA, the CDR3 is TGCGCCAGCAGCCAAGAAACCCCCGGGACTAGTTCATACAATGAGCAGTTCTTC.

This clonotype was recorded a few times. J is TRBJ2-7 and V is TRBV20-1, with 14 bases identical to TRBD2. Germline CDR1 DFQATT, CDR2 SNEGSKA (reference sequence). Trimming cost V 1 base and J 3 bases; bases outside gene matches: 8. The CDR3 is 17 amino acids. The chain's CDR3 is CSARGLAGGPDSYEQYF. As DNA, the CDR3 is TGCAGTGCTAGAGGACTAGCGGGAGGGCCAGATAGCTACGAGCAGTACTTC.

This sequence joins TRBV11-1 and TRBJ2-1; tentative D call: TRBD2 (6 bases). The germline CDR1 and CDR2 sequences are SGHAT and FQDESV (reference sequence). V was shortened by 0 bases and J by 9 bases, with 18 bases between the two germline ends. This CDR3 comprises 16 residues. This CDR3 reads CASSLAGGGTGVEQFF. CDR3 nucleotides: TGTGCCAGCAGCTTAGCGGGCGGCGGTACGGGAGTTGAGCAGTTCTTC. The entire variable domain, with the rest obtained from reference TRBV11-1 and TRBJ2-1, is as follows: EAEVAQSPRYKITEKSQAVAFWCDPISGHATLYWYRQILGQGPELLVQFQDESVVDDSQLPKDRFSAERLKGVDSTLKIQPAELGDSAMYLCASSLAGGGTGVEQFFGPGTRLTVL.

This clonotype was seen more than once but under ten times. This chain joins TRBV19 and TRBJ2-1; D perhaps matches TRBD2 (6 bases). The CDR3 spans 14 residues. CDR1 and CDR2 (germline): LNHDA, SQIVND (reference sequence). V lost 4 bases and J 4 bases, leaving 11 bases between the germline ends. CDR3 protein: CASSRGGDYNEQFF. The CDR3 nucleotides read TGTGCCAGTAGTAGGGGCGGGGATTACAATGAGCAGTTCTTC.

This clonotype was found a few times. The chain uses TRBV3-1 and TRBJ1-1; 7 nucleotides line up with TRBD1. With 8 bases clipped from V and 5 bases from J, the junction kept 8 bases outside the gene matches. This CDR3 is built from 13 residues. From germline, CDR1 is LGHDT and CDR2 YNNKEL (reference sequence). DNA for the CDR3: TGTGCCAGCGCACATACAGGGGTAACTGAAGCTTTCTTT. Translating gives CASAHTGVTEAFF.

The gene calls are TRBV20-1 and TRBJ2-5; maybe TRBD1 (6 bases). The CDR3 sequence is 18 residues long. V lost 3 bases to trimming and J lost 4 bases, with 27 bases between them. Per the germline V gene, CDR1 is DFQATT and CDR2 is SNEGSKA (reference sequence). CDR3 amino acids: CSASDSFGQPSARETQYF. DNA for the CDR3: TGCAGTGCTAGCGATAGTTTCGGACAGCCGTCGGCGAGAGAGACCCAGTACTTC.

This clonotype appeared many times. Here the CDR3 reads CATGQGRFGETQYF. The DNA for the CDR3 is TGTGCCACTGGACAGGGAAGGTTCGGCGAGACCCAGTACTTC. The gene calls are TRBV19 and TRBJ2-5, with TRBD1 matching 8 bases. Germline assignment: CDR1 LNHDA and CDR2 SQIVND (reference sequence). The CDR3 is 14 residues long. V dropped 10 bases and J dropped 5; count of bases not matched to a gene: 12.

This clonotype was picked up many times. The rearrangement uses TRBV6-5 and TRBJ2-5, with 7 bases that match TRBD2. Germline CDR1 reads MNHEY; CDR2 reads SVGAGI. The CDR3 has 15 amino acids. Unmatched junction bases numbered 10, after V lost 2 bases and J lost 7 bases. CDR3 amino acids: CASSYRREQWRTQYF. CDR3 sequence (DNA): TGTGCCAGCAGTTACAGGCGGGAGCAATGGCGGACCCAGTACTTC.

The chain couples TRBV7-8 to TRBJ2-1; 9 bases fit TRBD2. This CDR3 has 14 amino acids. J was trimmed by 8 bases and V by 0 bases; bases with no gene match: 2. CDR1 and CDR2 (germline): SGHVS, FQNEAQ. The CDR3 loop reads CASSLAAGGDEQFF. The DNA for the CDR3 is TGTGCCAGCAGCTTAGCCGCGGGGGGGGATGAGCAGTTCTTC.

This clonotype was seen a handful of times. The chain employs TRBV10-2 and TRBJ2-7; 7 nucleotides line up with TRBD1. The J segment lost 3 bases and the V segment lost 6 bases, leaving 11 bases of the junction unmatched. This CDR3 is built from 15 residues. Germline CDR1 and CDR2: WSHSY and SAAADI. The CDR3 protein is CASRGAGGQDYEQYF. The CDR3 DNA reads TGCGCCAGCAGGGGGGCAGGGGGACAAGACTACGAGCAGTACTTC.

This clonotype was recorded at least ten times. The chain is built from TRBV28 and TRBJ1-1, with 11 bases matching TRBD1. The CDR3 is made up of 15 amino acids. J gave up 6 bases and V 4 bases, and 7 bases lay outside the gene matches. In germline, CDR1 is MDHEN, CDR2 SYDVKM. This CDR3 is CASSSSGQGVPEAFF. CDR3 nucleotide sequence: TGTGCCAGCAGTTCATCGGGACAGGGGGTCCCTGAAGCTTTCTTT.